This T cell receptor (beta chain) was identified in a study of follicular helper T cells after annual influenza vaccination (dated by TCRdb to about 2017). Broadly, across the study: After each seasonal influenza vaccination, blood samples were collected on days 0, 7 and 28. To study recall of cTfh clones, some subjects were followed through successive annual vaccinations in the 2013-2014, 2014-2015 and 2015-2016 seasons. Multi-year samples were available from six subjects, with four subjects covering two vaccination seasons and two subjects covering three seasons. The 2015 samples were processed right after collection, while the 2013-2014 samples were cryopreserved. One week after vaccination, a second recruited cohort of approximately twelve subjects (Table S1) displayed a similar ICOS+CD38+ cTfh response.

The full study reports these points: Productive TCRB sequences were recovered from only roughly 8.5-20% of analyzed cells, so rare clonotypes could not be sampled. With successive annual vaccinations, a recurrent oligoclonal ICOS+CD38+ cTfh response was recalled, and this response contained tetramer and AIM influenza-specific clonotypes. ICOS+CD38+ cTfh clonality correlated with the frequency of that population, and its change correlated with the change in circulating plasmablast frequency. Day 7 ICOS+CD38+ clones were most often found later in ICOS-CD38- cTfh, suggesting that subset may serve as a memory reservoir.

Read against the paper, the sample's time point label means: 2014-2015 season, 7 days after vaccination. TCRB sequencing was used to follow sorted CD4 subsets from the blood of adults before and after they were given the seasonal inactivated influenza vaccine (Fluvarix). To be eligible, subjects had to live in the community and must not have received influenza vaccine in the previous 6 months. Subjects were excluded for influenza vaccine contraindications, substance abuse, HIV/AIDS, active malignancy, immunomodulatory medication, or active illness such as respiratory infection. At each time point, somewhere between about 40 and 110 mL of blood was taken. Non-naive CD4+CXCR5+PD-1+ cells were defined as circulating Tfh and were sorted into two fractions, ICOS+CD38+ and ICOS-CD38-. PBMC were isolated using Ficoll-Paque PLUS or SepMate separation. Cell subsets were sorted from PBMC on a BD FACS Aria before DNA extraction.

Worth noting for this clone: This receptor's antigen is unknown. It has no much larger one-base neighbor in the sample; base qualities were not kept.

The protocol used for the library was the immunoSEQ multiplex PCR assay. Adaptive Biotechnologies carried out TCRB amplification, library preparation, sequencing and preliminary bioinformatics at Survey level resolution. For TCRB sequencing, genomic DNA from sorted cTfh populations was amplified by multiplex PCR. Per the source publication's procedure: Clonality was calculated in R as 1 minus normalized Shannon entropy, and the Gini index was computed with the R package ineq. The overlap score was defined as the summed counts of shared sequences divided by the total counts of all sequences in both compared samples. Fisher's exact test, with an assumed theoretical repertoire of 10^7 TCRB sequences, was used to assess the significance of shared clonotypes. Sourced from immuneACCESS, this table was stored by TCRdb with only in-frame sequences that have V and J called. A share of the clones is absent; for the studies checked, an unresolved V gene accounts for under half, and the remainder has no known explanation. V, J and clone size reflect that table, while D and trimming were determined from the DNA. In this sample the table shows thousands of clones, approximately 80% of which occur a single time. The top ten constitute around 3.5% of the sample.

At the junction V is shortened by 1 base and J by 0 bases, with 13 bases in between. Looking up the germline V gene yields CDR1 SGHTA and CDR2 FQGNSA. The CDR3 spans 18 residues, from the cysteine through the phenylalanine. Solely the CDR3 DNA is kept, with 54 bases framed from the first base. The receptor's source is an adult who received the influenza vaccine. Here the sequenced sample was CXCR5+ CD38- circulating T follicular helper cells from blood, taken 7 days after influenza vaccination. This sample's cell subset or site label indicates: circulating Tfh, non-naive CD4+CXCR5+PD-1+ (ICOS+CD38+ or ICOS-CD38-). The sequence is built from TRBV7-2 and TRBJ2-6, with no reliable assignment of the D segment. The CDR3 region reads CASSLEYGSLSGANVLTF. The nucleotide sequence is TGTGCCAGCAGCTTAGAGTACGGCAGCCTCTCTGGGGCCAACGTCCTGACTTTC.